The present entry profiles one TCR beta chain with its context. As yet, its antigen is unknown. The V and J ends lost 3 bases and 4 bases respectively, with 9 bases between them. The CDR3 contains 13 residues. From germline, CDR1 is SNHLY and CDR2 FYNNEI. The sample belongs to a study of cytomegalovirus exposure and HLA in healthy donors. The overall study: The 120 validation repertoires, a later analysis reported, used the same platform as the 666 first-cohort repertoires.

Study-level findings and limits: Investigators reported 150 to 200 TCR beta chains as tied to cytomegalovirus. In vitro work confirmed that three CMV-associated chains recognize CMV antigens.

Generated by immunoSEQ multiplex PCR, the TCRdb table keeps only in-frame clones and is missing some. The sample has roughly 260,000 clones, roughly 89% seen once. The TCR was taken from a woman aged 18-29 years in good health and CMV-seronegative. The V gene is TRBV2, the J gene TRBJ1-2; D uncertain. What was sequenced was PBMCs. CDR3 sequence: CASSEGRSYGYTF. The CDR3 coding sequence is TGTGCCAGCAGTGAGGGCAGGTCCTATGGCTACACCTTC.